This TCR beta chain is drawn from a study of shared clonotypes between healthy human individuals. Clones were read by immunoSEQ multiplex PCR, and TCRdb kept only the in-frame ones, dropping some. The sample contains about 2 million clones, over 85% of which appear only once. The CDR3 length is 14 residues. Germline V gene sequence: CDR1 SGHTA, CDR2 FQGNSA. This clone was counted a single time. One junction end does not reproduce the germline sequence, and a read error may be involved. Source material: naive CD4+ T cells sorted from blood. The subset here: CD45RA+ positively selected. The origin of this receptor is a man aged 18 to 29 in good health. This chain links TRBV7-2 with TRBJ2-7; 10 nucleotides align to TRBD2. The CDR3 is CASSIAGGTYEQYF. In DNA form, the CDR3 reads TGTGCCAGCAGCATAGCGGGAGGAACCTACGAGCAGTACTTC.